Listed below are T cell receptor beta chains from one sample, sequenced in a study of blood T cell repertoires in COVID-19. Clones were sequenced by immunoSEQ multiplex PCR, and TCRdb holds only the in-frame ones, with some missing. The sample carries 200,000 to 250,000 clones, around 90% recorded once. Sequencing was done on a sample of PBMCs or T cells enriched from blood (not recorded which). These receptor sequences come from a woman between 50 and 59 years old who had recovered from COVID-19. CDR3s include the opening cysteine and the closing phenylalanine or tryptophan. A D gene is named only where the DNA matches it firmly. The size field is filled for only some rows; it gives once, few, many or a size class.

j_call v_call d_call clone_size cdr3_nt cdr3_aa
TRBJ2-2 TRBV7-9 TRBD1 once TGTGCCAGCAGCACCAATAGGGGACAGACGAACACCGGGGAGCTGTTTTTT CASSTNRGQTNTGELFF
TRBJ2-5 TRBV18 . . TGTGCCAGCTCACCCCTAGCCCAAGAGACCCAGTACTTC CASSPLAQETQYF
TRBJ1-4 TRBV4-1 . . TGCGCCAGCAGCCTCTTCGGGGGAGAGGAAAAACTGTTTTTT CASSLFGGEEKLFF
TRBJ1-2 TRBV6-1 . . TGTGCCAGCAGTGAAGACAATTGGAGCTATGGCTACACCTTC CASSEDNWSYGYTF
TRBJ1-5 TRBV19 . . TGTGCCAGTAGTTTGGTCGAGAGCCTCAATCAGCCCCAGCATTTT CASSLVESLNQPQHF
TRBJ1-5 TRBV25-1 TRBD1 . TGTGCCAGCGAAGGGACAGAGGGCGAGCAGCCCCAGCATTTT CASEGTEGEQPQHF
TRBJ2-1 TRBV12-5 TRBD2 . TGTGCTAGTGGTTTGGTACGGCGGGACTACTACAATGAGCAGTTCTTC CASGLVRRDYYNEQFF
TRBJ2-5 TRBV6-5 TRBD1 . TGTGCCAGCAGCCGGGACAGACAAGAGACCCAGTACTTC CASSRDRQETQYF
TRBJ1-4 TRBV28 TRBD1 . TGTGCCAGCAGCTCCGGGACAGGGCTTAATGAAAAACTGTTTTTT CASSSGTGLNEKLFF
TRBJ1-1 TRBV19 . . TGTGCCAGTAGGACGCCGGCGGGCGGCCCTAGGGCTTTCTTT CASRTPAGGPRAFF
TRBJ1-2 TRBV5-5 . . TGTGCCAGCAGCTATCGGGATATGGGTGGCTACACCTTC CASSYRDMGGYTF
TRBJ2-6 TRBV19 . . TGTGCCAGCGCAGCTGGGGCCAACGTCCTGACTTTC CASAAGANVLTF
TRBJ1-4 TRBV5-1 . . TGCGCCAGCAGCTTATTGCCCAGTGCAACTAATGAAAAACTGTTTTTT CASSLLPSATNEKLFF
TRBJ2-2 TRBV28 . . TGTGCCAGCATACGGGACACCAACACCGGGGAGCTGTTTTTT CASIRDTNTGELFF
TRBJ2-5 TRBV7-3 . . TGTGCCAGCAGCTCATCAGGAGGTGGAGAGACCCAGTACTTC CASSSSGGGETQYF
TRBJ1-1 TRBV9 . . TGTGCCAGCAGCTTAACACTACAGCCGGGAGCCGAAGCTTTCTTT CASSLTLQPGAEAFF
TRBJ2-1 TRBV4-3 . . TGCGCCAGCAGCCAAGAAGCTAGGGGGTCCTACAATGAGCAGTTCTTC CASSQEARGSYNEQFF
TRBJ2-7 TRBV4-3 TRBD2 . TGCGCCAGCAGCCAAGTTTCGGGAGGGGTGTACGAGCAGTACTTC CASSQVSGGVYEQYF
TRBJ1-2 TRBV2 TRBD1 . TGTGCCAGCAGTGATCCCCCGCAGGGGGTCTATGGCTACACCTTC CASSDPPQGVYGYTF
TRBJ1-5 TRBV4-1 . . TGCGCCAGCAGCTTAGGACAGATTGATCAGCCCCAGCATTTT CASSLGQIDQPQHF
TRBJ1-1 TRBV5-4 . . TGTGCCAGCAGCTTGGGGGCAGGGGATAGCACTGAAGCTTTCTTT CASSLGAGDSTEAFF
TRBJ2-3 TRBV4-1 TRBD2 . TGCGCCAGCAGCCAAAGGGGACTAGAGACAGATACGCAGTATTTT CASSQRGLETDTQYF
TRBJ2-7 TRBV5-1 . . TGCGCCAGCAGCTTGCCTGAACGAGGCATCTACGAGCAGTACTTC CASSLPERGIYEQYF
TRBJ2-7 TRBV27 TRBD2 . TGTGCCAGCAGTTTATCATCTAGCGGGGGGTCCTACGAGCAGTACTTC CASSLSSSGGSYEQYF
TRBJ2-7 TRBV2 . . TGTGCCAGCAGTGACCCGGGGGCCTACGAGCAGTACTTC CASSDPGAYEQYF
TRBJ2-5 TRBV9 TRBD2 . TGTGCCAGCAGCGTAGGGCTCGGGAGGGTGCAAGAGACCCAGTACTTC CASSVGLGRVQETQYF
TRBJ2-7 TRBV30 TRBD1 . TGTGCCTGGAGGAAGACAGGGGTCTACGAGCAGTACTTC CAWRKTGVYEQYF
TRBJ1-1 TRBV6-5 TRBD1 . TGTGCCAGCAGTTACTCAGGGGGCGTGGGGAACACTGAAGCTTTCTTT CASSYSGGVGNTEAFF
TRBJ2-1 TRBV28 TRBD2 . TGTGCCACCCGGGAGGGCCTACGTAATGAGCAGTTCTTC CATREGLRNEQFF
TRBJ2-1 TRBV10-2 . . TGCGCCAGCCTACAGTGGCGCCAGGCCTACAATGAGCAGTTCTTC CASLQWRQAYNEQFF
TRBJ1-1 TRBV19 . . TGTGCCAGTTTCGGGGGGCGGACAATGAACACTGAAGCTTTCTTT CASFGGRTMNTEAFF
TRBJ2-3 TRBV2 . . TGTGCCAGCAGTGATAATTGGGGAGGTTATCAGTATTTT CASSDNWGGYQYF
TRBJ2-2 TRBV27 . . TGTGCCAGCAGTTTCGGGGGGCGTGGCACCGGGGAGCTGTTTTTT CASSFGGRGTGELFF
TRBJ1-1 TRBV29-1 . . TGCAGCGTTGACGGGGACTTCCTAAGGAGAAACAATGAAGCTTTCTTT CSVDGDFLRRNNEAFF
TRBJ1-2 TRBV28 TRBD1 . TGTGCCAGCAGCCGGGACAGGGGAAGCGACTATGGCTACACCTTC CASSRDRGSDYGYTF
TRBJ1-5 TRBV18 TRBD1 . TGTGCCAGCTCAGGCGGGACAGCAAATCAGCCCCAGCATTTT CASSGGTANQPQHF
TRBJ2-1 TRBV10-1 TRBD1 . TGCGCCAGCAGTATTGGAACGGGACAGGGCTACAATGAGCAGTTCTTC CASSIGTGQGYNEQFF
TRBJ1-2 TRBV12-3/TRBV12-4 . . TGTGCCAGCAGTTTAACGGGGGAAGGTGGCTACACCTTC CASSLTGEGGYTF
TRBJ1-1 TRBV7-2 . . TGTGCCAGCAGCCCCAGCGGGGTGAACACTGAAGCTTTCTTT CASSPSGVNTEAFF
TRBJ2-2 TRBV19 TRBD1 . TGTGCCAGTAGCTTGGACAGGGCGAACACCGGGGAGCTGTTTTTT CASSLDRANTGELFF
TRBJ2-3 TRBV6-5 . . TGTGCCAGCAGTTACTCTCTGTTAGCGGCTACAGATACGCAGTATTTT CASSYSLLAATDTQYF
TRBJ2-3 TRBV7-9 . . TGTGCCAGCAGCTTAGGGTTGAGTAGTGGGGACATCACAGATACGCAGTATTTT CASSLGLSSGDITDTQYF
TRBJ2-1 TRBV18 TRBD2 . TGTGCCAGCTCACGGAAAGCGGGAGACTACTACAATGAGCAGTTCTTC CASSRKAGDYYNEQFF
TRBJ1-1 TRBV19 . . TGTGCCAGTAGTATAGAGGGGGGAACTCCGGCTTTCTTT CASSIEGGTPAFF
TRBJ2-2 TRBV6-6 TRBD1 . TGTGCCAGCAGTGGGACAGGGGAAATCGGGGAGCTGTTTTTT CASSGTGEIGELFF
TRBJ1-1 TRBV9 TRBD1 . TGTGCCAGCAGCGTATATCTGCGGCTAGGACAGGGGGCGGAAGCTTTCTTT CASSVYLRLGQGAEAFF
TRBJ2-7 TRBV3-1/TRBV3-2 TRBD1 . TGTGCCAGCAGCCATCTCCCCGGGACAGGTAGCGAGCAGTACTTC CASSHLPGTGSEQYF
TRBJ2-5 TRBV2 . . TGTGCCAGCAGTGATGAGGGTCGGGGGGAGACCCAGTACTTC CASSDEGRGETQYF
TRBJ2-3 TRBV7-9 TRBD2 . TGTGCCAGCAGCCGAAGAGGACTAGCGGGAGGCTACACAGATACGCAGTATTTT CASSRRGLAGGYTDTQYF
TRBJ2-7 TRBV7-9 TRBD1 . TGTGCCAGCAGCCCAGGACAGGTCTCCTACGAGCAGTACTTC CASSPGQVSYEQYF
TRBJ2-3 TRBV29-1 TRBD2 . TGCAGCGTTGACGGGACTAGCGGGAGCTGGGGCACAGATACGCAGTATTTT CSVDGTSGSWGTDTQYF
TRBJ2-7 TRBV14 . . TGTGCCAGCAGCCAAGGTGTAACAGGCGAGCAGTACTTC CASSQGVTGEQYF
TRBJ2-4 TRBV2 TRBD2 . TGTGCCAGCAGTTTGGGACTAGAGGGAGCCAAAAACATTCAGTACTTC CASSLGLEGAKNIQYF